This TCR beta chain was sequenced for a study of T cells expressing NK-cell markers. Study-wide background: Sequenced donors, eight in total, included seven who were HCMV-seropositive and one who was seronegative.

TCRdb re-called the 5' RACE reads and shows each CDR3 protein once, DNA omitted. The sample's table shows roughly 350,000 distinct CDR3 sequences. The CDR3 has 15 amino acids. Looked up from germline, CDR1 is MNHNS and CDR2 is SASEGT. The clonotype originates from a man aged 18 to 69 in good health. The chain carries TRBV6-1 and TRBJ2-3; TCRdb picks TRBD1, but there is no DNA to check that call. Sequencing used blood T cells: a sorted CD56 or NKG2C T cell subset, CD4+ or CD8+ T cells, or bulk PBMC T cells (not recorded which). This CDR3 is CASTRTGGTTDTQYF.